The 23 T cell receptor beta chains listed next were all sequenced from one sample in a study of T cell repertoires in cytomegalovirus infection. MiXCR, run by TCRdb on the reads, gives a single entry per CDR3 protein. The repertoire holds approximately 910,000 distinct CDR3 sequences, with about a third as singletons. These TCRs' antigens remain unknown. Sequencing used cultured CD8+ T cells from PBMCs, obtained from culture after CMV antigen stimulation. Source of these receptors: a human donor in good health (CMV status not recorded). Some clones in this sample may be carry-over from other donors' samples.

This clonotype appeared a few times. The rearrangement joins TRBV7-3 to TRBJ1-3; maybe TRBD1 (5 bases). The CDR3 is made up of 15 amino acids. Germline CDR1 and CDR2: SGHTA and FQGTGA. V gave up 5 bases and J gave up 7 bases, with 18 bases separating them. The CDR3 DNA reads as TGTGCCAGCAGCAAGGGTGGGGGTTCGAGTAACACCATATATTTT. It yields the protein CASSKGGGSSNTIYF.

This clonotype was counted a few times. The rearrangement links TRBV10-3 to TRBJ1-2; D ambiguous. V was cut by 7 bases and J by 3 bases, with 12 bases left in between. The germline gives CDR1 ENHRY, CDR2 SYGVKD. The CDR3 spans 13 residues. CDR3 coding DNA: TGTGCCATCACCGAGGCGGCACACTATGGCTACACCTTC. Translation: CAITEAAHYGYTF.

The chain joins TRBV7-6 to TRBJ2-5; TRBD1 agrees at 7 bases. CDR3 length: 17 amino acids. V gave up 4 bases and J gave up 2 bases; unmatched junction bases: 13. Germline values: CDR1 SGHVS, CDR2 FNYEAQ. The CDR3 region is CASSSGGRQGIQETQYF. CDR3 sequence (DNA): TGTGCCAGCAGCTCTGGGGGAAGACAGGGAATTCAAGAGACCCAGTACTTC.

The genes are TRBV11-2 and TRBJ2-7; TRBD1 is a possible D gene (5 bases). Germline V lookup: CDR1 SGHAT, CDR2 FQNNGV. The V end was cut by 1 base, the J end by 5 bases, with 15 bases between. The CDR3 is 15 residues long. The chain's CDR3 is CASSLAYDRNNEQYF. DNA of the CDR3: TGTGCCAGCAGCTTAGCCTACGACAGAAACAACGAGCAGTACTTC. The whole variable domain, remainder taken from reference TRBV11-2 and TRBJ2-7, is EAGVAQSPRYKIIEKRQSVAFWCNPISGHATLYWYQQILGQGPKLLIQFQNNGVVDDSQLPKDRFSAERLKGVDSTLKIQPAKLEDSAVYLCASSLAYDRNNEQYFGPGTRLTVT.

This clonotype occurred many times. The chain is built from TRBV6-1 and TRBJ2-1; TRBD2 matches at 8 bases. Germline assignment: CDR1 MNHNS and CDR2 SASEGT. The CDR3 has 16 amino acids. V was clipped by 8 bases and J by 7 bases; unmatched bases: 16. The CDR3 DNA reads as TGTGCCAGCGTCTCCCCCGGGGCGGGGGGCAGGAATGAGCAGTTCTTC. Its translation is CASVSPGAGGRNEQFF.

The table lists this clonotype with many counts. This chain links TRBV6-1 with TRBJ2-3; 7 positions agree with TRBD2. V lost 7 bases, J lost 8 bases, and 12 bases stayed unmatched. This CDR3 comprises 14 residues. Per the germline V gene, CDR1 is MNHNS and CDR2 is SASEGT. The chain's CDR3 is CASTISGEGGTQYF. Written as DNA, the CDR3 is TGTGCCAGCACAATAAGCGGGGAGGGAGGTACGCAGTATTTT.

There are a few counts of this clonotype. The chain joins TRBV4-3 to TRBJ1-1; no clear D gene. Between the trimmed V and J ends, which lost 1 base and 2 bases, there was a span of 11 bases. The CDR3 has 15 residues. In germline, CDR1 is LGHNA, CDR2 YSLEER. CDR3 sequence reads: CASSQGGGTNTEAFF. The CDR3 DNA reads as TGCGCCAGCAGCCAAGGGGGAGGCACCAACACTGAAGCTTTCTTT.

The chain couples TRBV19 to TRBJ1-5, with D hard to call. V gave up 2 bases and J gave up 0 bases, with 14 bases separating them. CDR1 and CDR2 (germline): LNHDA, SQIVND (reference sequence). This CDR3 spans 17 amino acids. The CDR3 sequence: CASSIYRTDYSNQPQHF. CDR3 DNA sequence: TGTGCCAGTAGTATATATAGGACGGATTATAGCAATCAGCCCCAGCATTTT.

This chain uses TRBV5-1 with TRBJ2-6; D gene ambiguous. Germline V gene data show CDR1 as SGHRS and CDR2 as YFSETQ. V was trimmed by 7 bases and J by 4 bases, leaving 15 bases between them. The length of the CDR3 is 15 residues. CDR3 in DNA: TGCGCCAGCGGAGCCGGCAGGTACGGGGCCAACGTCCTGACTTTC. Translation gives CASGAGRYGANVLTF.

Ten or more counts support this clonotype. The rearrangement joins TRBV6-5 to TRBJ2-7; 7 bases agree with TRBD1. The J segment lost 3 bases and the V segment lost 4 bases, leaving 3 bases of the junction unmatched. Germline V gives CDR1 MNHEY, CDR2 SVGAGI. This CDR3 comprises 13 residues. CDR3 region: CASSWGQIYEQYF. The CDR3 DNA follows: TGTGCCAGCAGTTGGGGACAGATCTACGAGCAGTACTTC.

The chain combines TRBV6-1 with TRBJ1-5; D unresolved. The germline V gene encodes CDR1 MNHNS and CDR2 SASEGT. The CDR3 has 16 amino acids. V was clipped by 1 base and J by 2 bases, with 12 bases between them. The CDR3 DNA reads TGTGCCAGCAGTGAAGTCTTATACCGTGGCAATCAGCCCCAGCATTTT. This gives the protein CASSEVLYRGNQPQHF.

The V and J genes are TRBV7-6 and TRBJ1-3; 9 bases are shared with TRBD1. Germline CDR1 is SGHVS and CDR2 is FNYEAQ. J was trimmed by 2 bases and V by 5 bases; bases with no gene match: 4. The CDR3 is 15 residues long. The CDR3 bases are TGTGCCAGCAGCGGGGGACAGGGCACTGGAAACACCATATATTTT. The encoded protein is CASSGGQGTGNTIYF.

This rearrangement joins TRBV4-2 to TRBJ2-5; D gene unclear. V dropped 1 base and J dropped 2 bases, with 11 bases sitting between them. The CDR3 is 15 residues long. Germline CDR1 reads LGHNA; CDR2 reads YNFKEQ. CDR3 coding DNA: TGTGCCAGCAGCCAAGCCAGACTTTGGCAAGAGACCCAGTACTTC. Amino acid sequence: CASSQARLWQETQYF.

This clonotype was found many times. The chain's CDR3 is CASSSPALGYWGKNIQYF. In DNA form, the CDR3 reads TGTGCCAGCAGCTCTCCCGCGCTCGGTTACTGGGGCAAGAACATTCAGTACTTC. The chain combines TRBV7-3 with TRBJ2-4; tentative D call: TRBD1 (5 bases). CDR3 size: 18 residues. Germline V gene lookup returns CDR1 SGHTA and CDR2 FQGTGA. Trimming took 4 bases from V and 7 from J, leaving 26 bases between them.

The chain couples TRBV6-5 to TRBJ2-2, with 12 bases that match TRBD2. The CDR3 has 16 residues. Germline lookup yields CDR1 MNHEY and CDR2 SVGAGI. The V gene end was trimmed by 2 bases and the J gene end by 6 bases; junction bases not matched to a gene: 4. The CDR3 DNA follows: TGTGCCAGCAGTTACCGGACTAGCGGGGATTCCGGGGAGCTGTTTTTT. Its protein product is CASSYRTSGDSGELFF.

CDR3 coding DNA: TGTGCCATCCAGGACAGGGGGCTGGGGAATGGCTACACCTTC. Amino acid sequence: CAIQDRGLGNGYTF. The chain is built from TRBV10-3 and TRBJ1-2; 11 positions match TRBD1. This CDR3 is built from 14 residues. The V gene end was trimmed by 8 bases and the J gene end by 6 bases; junction bases not matched to a gene: 8. Germline V CDR1 and CDR2: ENHRY, SYGVKD.

This clonotype was observed a few times. The rearrangement joins TRBV7-9 to TRBJ2-5; 12 bases match TRBD2. Germline CDR1 reads SEHNR; CDR2 reads FQNEAQ (reference sequence). The CDR3 is 20 amino acids. V was pared by 0 bases and J by 3 bases, with 14 bases of the junction left unmatched. The DNA for the CDR3 is TGTGCCAGCAGCTTAGCGAGCTACCTAGCGGGGGGGATCTTCGAAGAGACCCAGTACTTC. Translated, it gives CASSLASYLAGGIFEETQYF. Complete variable domain (other parts from reference TRBV7-9 and TRBJ2-5): DTGVSQNPRHKITKRGQNVTFRCDPISEHNRLYWYRQTLGQGPEFLTYFQNEAQLEKSRLLSDRFSAERPKGSFSTLEIQRTEQGDSAMYLCASSLASYLAGGIFEETQYFGPGTRLLVL.

This clonotype was seen only once. J is TRBJ1-5 and V is TRBV19, with TRBD1 matching 9 bases. The CDR3 runs 14 residues. Germline trimming cut 11 bases from V and 7 bases from J; bases unmatched to any gene: 12. Germline V gene lookup returns CDR1 LNHDA and CDR2 SQIVND (reference sequence). The CDR3 is CAASGTGQMQPQHF. The DNA for the CDR3 is TGTGCCGCATCCGGGACAGGGCAGATGCAGCCCCAGCATTTT.

V and J are TRBV25-1 and TRBJ1-3; 7 nucleotides agree with TRBD1. J was trimmed by 1 base and V by 6 bases; bases with no gene match: 3. CDR1 and CDR2 (germline): MGHDK, SYGVNS. This CDR3 has 14 residues. The CDR3 DNA follows: TGTGCCAGCAGAAAGACAGGGTCTGGAAACACCATATATTTT. Its translation is CASRKTGSGNTIYF.

This chain connects TRBV7-8 to TRBJ1-2, with D perhaps TRBD1 (5 bases). The V end lost 1 base, the J end lost 4 bases, and 16 bases lay between the germline ends. The CDR3 covers 16 residues. Germline V CDR1 and CDR2: SGHVS, FQNEAQ. CDR3 in amino acids: CASSLVVVGGSYGYTF. CDR3 DNA: TGTGCCAGCAGCTTAGTAGTAGTTGGGGGGTCCTATGGCTACACCTTC.

This sequence joins TRBV7-9 and TRBJ2-3, with unresolved D. In germline, CDR1 is SEHNR, CDR2 FQNEAQ (reference sequence). V was pared by 5 bases and J by 5 bases, with 8 bases between. CDR3 size: 12 residues. CDR3 loop: CASSPVKDTQYF. As DNA, the CDR3 is TGTGCCAGCAGCCCGGTTAAAGATACGCAGTATTTT.

This chain connects TRBV27 to TRBJ2-7, with D possibly being TRBD2 (5 bases). V lost 2 bases and J lost 1, with 12 bases in between. Germline CDR1 and CDR2: MNHEY and SMNVEV (reference sequence). The CDR3 sequence is 15 residues long. In DNA, the CDR3 is TGTGCCAGCAGTTTAGGCCTACCGGGGTCCTACGAGCAGTACGTC. This codes for CASSLGLPGSYEQYV.

The chain combines TRBV10-3 with TRBJ2-7; the D gene could be TRBD1 or TRBD2 (5 bases each). The CDR3 is 13 amino acids. CDR1 and CDR2 from the germline V gene are ENHRY and SYGVKD. V was trimmed by 11 bases and J by 0 bases, leaving 14 bases between them. CDR3 residues: CAVKGRNSYEQYF. The CDR3 DNA is TGTGCCGTAAAGGGACGCAACTCCTACGAGCAGTACTTC.